Below are 16 T cell receptor beta chains sequenced from a single sample in a study of T cell responses to AZD1222 COVID-19 vaccine. Clones were sequenced by immunoSEQ multiplex PCR, and TCRdb holds only the in-frame ones, with some missing. Found here are about 130,000 clones, 80% to 95% of them singletons; the top ten hold 0.85% to 1.2%. Sequences were derived from peripheral blood, sampled 28 days after the second AZD1222 dose. These receptors came from an adult who received the AZD1222 COVID-19 vaccine.

The V and J genes are TRBV27 and TRBJ1-2; D might be TRBD1 (6 bases). Trimming pared 6 bases from V and 4 bases from J, leaving 24 bases between. The CDR3 loop spans 17 amino acids. Germline V gives CDR1 MNHEY, CDR2 SMNVEV (reference sequence). Here the CDR3 DNA reads TGTGCCAGCAGGAGCTCCTATTCCGGGACAAGGATCTATGGCTACACCTTC. Translating it yields CASRSSYSGTRIYGYTF.

The genes are TRBV4-2 and TRBJ2-5, with D tentatively TRBD2 (5 bases). V was shortened by 0 bases and J by 5 bases, with 10 bases between the two germline ends. This CDR3 is 14 amino acids long. The germline gives CDR1 LGHNA, CDR2 YNFKEQ. DNA for the CDR3: TGTGCCAGCAGCCAAGATGAAGGGAGTGAGACCCAGTACTTC. Protein: CASSQDEGSETQYF.

The gene calls are TRBV6-5 and TRBJ2-7; D remains ambiguous. CDR3 size: 13 residues. V was cut by 0 bases and J by 5 bases, with 8 bases left in between. CDR1 and CDR2 (germline): MNHEY, SVGAGI. CDR3 loop: CASSYSLGNEQYF. The DNA of the CDR3 is TGTGCCAGCAGTTACTCCCTCGGCAACGAGCAGTACTTC.

The chain has TRBV7-8 and TRBJ1-4, with a weak D call TRBD1 (5 bases). The CDR3 length is 14 residues. V lost 4 bases, J lost 0 bases, and 6 bases lay in between. Looked up from germline, CDR1 is SGHVS and CDR2 is FQNEAQ. CDR3 sequence reads: CASSWDSTNEKLFF. Here the CDR3 DNA reads TGTGCCAGCAGCTGGGACTCAACTAATGAAAAACTGTTTTTT.

The genes are TRBV30 and TRBJ1-1, with 9 bases matching TRBD1. Germline trimming cut 5 bases from V and 1 base from J; bases unmatched to any gene: 5. Germline loops: CDR1 GTSNPN, CDR2 SVGIG (reference sequence). The CDR3 runs to 14 residues. The CDR3 here is CAWQQGAANTEAFF. The CDR3 DNA is TGTGCCTGGCAACAGGGGGCGGCGAACACTGAAGCTTTCTTT.

The CDR3 DNA follows: TGCGCCAGCAGCTTGAGGGACACGAACACTGAAGCTTTCTTT. Translating it yields CASSLRDTNTEAFF. The J gene is TRBJ1-1, the V gene TRBV5-1, with D tentatively TRBD1 (6 bases). The V end lost 1 base, the J end lost 1 base, and 8 bases lay between the germline ends. Germline V gene lookup returns CDR1 SGHRS and CDR2 YFSETQ. This CDR3 has 14 amino acids.

The chain couples TRBV6-1 to TRBJ1-5, with unresolved D. The CDR3 spans 11 residues. Germline-derived CDR1 and CDR2 are MNHNS and SASEGT. V lost 3 bases and J lost 5, with 2 bases in between. CDR3 in amino acids: CASSDYQPQHF. As DNA, the CDR3 is TGTGCCAGCAGTGATTATCAGCCCCAGCATTTT.

This chain links TRBV5-5 with TRBJ1-4, with TRBD1 matching 10 bases. Losses at the gene ends were 3 bases for V and 6 bases for J; bases not matched to a gene: 5. Looked up from germline, CDR1 is SGHKS and CDR2 is YYEKEE (reference sequence). The CDR3 covers 15 residues. The DNA of the CDR3 is TGTGCCAGCAGCTGGGGGGACAGGGGAGATGAAAAACTGTTTTTT. Its protein is CASSWGDRGDEKLFF.

The chain links TRBV5-1 to TRBJ2-2; 7 bases are shared with TRBD2. The CDR3 sequence is 14 residues long. Germline V gene sequence: CDR1 SGHRS, CDR2 YFSETQ. J was trimmed by 6 bases and V by 0 bases; bases with no gene match: 2. The CDR3 sequence: CASSLGSGAGELFF. In DNA form, the CDR3 reads TGCGCCAGCAGCTTGGGAAGCGGGGCCGGGGAGCTGTTTTTT.

This chain joins TRBV9 and TRBJ1-1; D remains unclear. The V and J ends lost 4 bases and 4 bases respectively, with 17 bases between them. Germline CDR1 and CDR2: SGDLS and YYNGEE. The CDR3 spans 15 residues. CDR3 residues: CASSPSTGRSTEAFF. CDR3 nucleotides: TGTGCCAGCAGCCCATCAACCGGGAGGAGCACTGAAGCTTTCTTT. The variable domain in full, with the rest retrieved from reference TRBV9 and TRBJ1-1, is DSGVTQTPKHLITATGQRVTLRCSPRSGDLSVYWYQQSLDQGLQFLIQYYNGEERAKGNILERFSAQQFPDLHSELNLSSLELGDSALYFCASSPSTGRSTEAFFGQGTRLTVV.

This chain uses TRBV3-1 (or the pseudogene TRBV3-2) with TRBJ1-2; 10 bases match TRBD1. This CDR3 is built from 16 residues. V shed 2 bases and J 4 bases; nucleotides not matched to a gene: 7. CDR1 LGHDT and CDR2 YNNKEL come from the germline V gene (reference sequence). The CDR3 loop is CASSQKGTGVGYGYTF. The DNA of the CDR3 is TGTGCCAGCAGCCAAAAAGGGACAGGGGTGGGCTATGGCTACACCTTC.

The chain links TRBV7-6 to TRBJ2-2; no definite D call. The germline V gene encodes CDR1 SGHVS and CDR2 FNYEAQ. V shed 8 bases and J shed 3 bases, with 7 bases lying between them. The CDR3 totals 12 residues. The CDR3 sequence: CASLAHTGELFF. CDR3 bases: TGTGCCAGCCTCGCCCACACCGGGGAGCTGTTTTTT.

The chain links TRBV5-1 to TRBJ1-4; D might be TRBD1 (5 bases). V lost 0 bases and J 4 bases, leaving 10 bases between the germline ends. Germline CDR1 SGHRS, CDR2 YFSETQ. The CDR3 length is 15 residues. CDR3 loop: CASSLGQGDNEKLFF. The CDR3 DNA follows: TGCGCCAGCAGCTTGGGCCAGGGAGATAATGAAAAACTGTTTTTT.

V gene TRBV4-1 combines with J gene TRBJ2-3, with unresolved D. Trimming removed 1 base at V and 0 bases at J, with 5 bases between. The CDR3 has 14 amino acids. Germline values: CDR1 MGHRA, CDR2 YSYEKL. The CDR3 region has the DNA TGCGCCAGCAGCCAAGGAGGTAGCACAGATACGCAGTATTTT. It translates to CASSQGGSTDTQYF.

This clone was observed a single time. The rearrangement joins TRBV11-3 to TRBJ1-1; D is unclear. V was trimmed by 2 bases and J by 0 bases, leaving 4 bases between them. The CDR3 length is 13 residues. Germline values: CDR1 SGHNT, CDR2 YENEEA. DNA of the CDR3: TGTGCCAGCAGCTTAACTTTGAACACTGAAGCTTTCTTT. Its protein product is CASSLTLNTEAFF.

The chain uses TRBV7-2 and TRBJ1-6; no definite D call. The germline CDR1 and CDR2 sequences are SGHTA and FQGNSA. The V end was cut by 8 bases, the J end by 5 bases, with 13 bases between. CDR3 length: 14 amino acids. CDR3 bases: TGTGCCAGCCGACGAGAGATTAATAATTCACCCCTCCACTTT. This codes for CASRREINNSPLHF.